This entry concerns a single T cell receptor beta chain. The sample comes from a study of shared clonotypes between healthy human individuals. Participating donors were healthy, HIV-negative adults free of recent acute infections or vaccinations. Execution of the assay was at deep level. DNA input for the unsorted PBMC replicate PCRs was about 0.3 ug, 30,000 to 35,000 T cell genomes. Libraries were prepared by immunoSEQ multiplex PCR; TCRdb keeps only in-frame clonotypes and omits some of them. The table lists 450,000 to 650,000 clones, roughly 79% of them singletons. This CDR3 spans 15 amino acids. V was trimmed by 3 bases and J by 1 base, leaving 11 bases between them. The germline V gene encodes CDR1 LNHNV and CDR2 YYDKDF (reference sequence).

The material sequenced was PBMCs. This chain links TRBV15 with TRBJ2-3, with no clear D. This TCR was recovered from a woman between 35 and 50 years old in good health. Some clones in this sample may be carry-over from other donors' samples. CDR3 sequence (DNA): TGTGCCACCAGCAGGTTTGGGCCGGGCACAGATACGCAGTATTTT. Protein sequence: CATSRFGPGTDTQYF. The complete variable domain, with remaining parts taken from reference TRBV15 and TRBJ2-3, reads DAMVIQNPRYQVTQFGKPVTLSCSQTLNHNVMYWYQQKSSQAPKLLFHYYDKDFNNEADTPDNFQSRRPNTSFCFLDIRSPGLGDTAMYLCATSRFGPGTDTQYFGPGTRLTVL.